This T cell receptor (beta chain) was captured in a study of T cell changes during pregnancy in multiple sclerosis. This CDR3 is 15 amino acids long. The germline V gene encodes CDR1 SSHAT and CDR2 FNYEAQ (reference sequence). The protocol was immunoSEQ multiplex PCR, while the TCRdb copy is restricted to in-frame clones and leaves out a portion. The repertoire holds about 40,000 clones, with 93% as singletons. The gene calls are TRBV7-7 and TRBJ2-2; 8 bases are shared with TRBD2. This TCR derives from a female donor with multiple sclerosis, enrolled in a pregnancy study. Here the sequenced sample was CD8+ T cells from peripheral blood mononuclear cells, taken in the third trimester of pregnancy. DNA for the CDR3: TGTGCTAGCGGGGCTAGCGGAGGGAACACCGGGGAGCTGTTTTTT. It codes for CASGASGGNTGELFF. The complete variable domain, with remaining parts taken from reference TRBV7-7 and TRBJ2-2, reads GAGVSQSPRYKVTKRGQDVTLRCDPISSHATLYWYQQALGQGPEFLTYFNYEAQPDKSGLPSDRFSAERPEGSISTLTIQRTEQRDSAMYRCASGASGGNTGELFFGEGSRLTVL.